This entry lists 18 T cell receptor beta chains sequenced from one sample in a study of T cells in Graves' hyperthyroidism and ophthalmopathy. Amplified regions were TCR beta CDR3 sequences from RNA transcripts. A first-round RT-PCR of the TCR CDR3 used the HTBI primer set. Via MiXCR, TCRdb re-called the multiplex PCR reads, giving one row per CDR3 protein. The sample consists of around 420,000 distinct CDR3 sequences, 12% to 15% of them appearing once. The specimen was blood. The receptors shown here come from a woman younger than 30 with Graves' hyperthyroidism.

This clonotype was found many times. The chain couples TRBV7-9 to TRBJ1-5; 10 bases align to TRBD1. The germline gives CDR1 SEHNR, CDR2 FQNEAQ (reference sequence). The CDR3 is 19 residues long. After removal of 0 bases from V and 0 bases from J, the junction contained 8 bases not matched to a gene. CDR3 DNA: TGTGCCAGCAGCTTAGCGAAGGGACAGGGGTTGTATAGCAATCAGCCCCAGCATTTT. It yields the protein CASSLAKGQGLYSNQPQHF.

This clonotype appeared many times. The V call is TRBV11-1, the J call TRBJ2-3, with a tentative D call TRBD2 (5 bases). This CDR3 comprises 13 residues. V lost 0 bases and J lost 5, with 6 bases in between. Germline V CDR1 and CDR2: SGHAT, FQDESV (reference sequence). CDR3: CASSLASGDTQYF. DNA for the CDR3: TGTGCCAGCAGCTTAGCGAGCGGAGATACGCAGTATTTT.

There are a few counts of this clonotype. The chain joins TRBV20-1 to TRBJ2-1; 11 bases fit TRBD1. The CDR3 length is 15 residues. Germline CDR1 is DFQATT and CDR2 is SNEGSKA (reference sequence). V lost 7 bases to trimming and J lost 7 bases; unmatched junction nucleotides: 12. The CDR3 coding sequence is TGCAGTGTTAGGGGCTTTGGGACAGGGGGGAATGAGCAGTTCTTC. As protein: CSVRGFGTGGNEQFF.

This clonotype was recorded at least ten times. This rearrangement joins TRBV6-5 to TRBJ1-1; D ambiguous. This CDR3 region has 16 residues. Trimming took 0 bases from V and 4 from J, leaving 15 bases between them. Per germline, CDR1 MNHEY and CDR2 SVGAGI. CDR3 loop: CASSYSIRGDGTEAFF. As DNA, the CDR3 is TGTGCCAGCAGTTACTCGATTCGTGGGGATGGCACTGAAGCTTTCTTT.

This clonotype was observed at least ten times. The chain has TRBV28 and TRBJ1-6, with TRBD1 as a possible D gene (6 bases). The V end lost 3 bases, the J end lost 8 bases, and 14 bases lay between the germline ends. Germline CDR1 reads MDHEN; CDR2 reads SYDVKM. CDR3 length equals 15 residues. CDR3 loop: CASSFQDRLYSPLHF. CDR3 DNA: TGTGCCAGCAGTTTTCAGGACAGACTTTATTCACCCCTCCACTTT.

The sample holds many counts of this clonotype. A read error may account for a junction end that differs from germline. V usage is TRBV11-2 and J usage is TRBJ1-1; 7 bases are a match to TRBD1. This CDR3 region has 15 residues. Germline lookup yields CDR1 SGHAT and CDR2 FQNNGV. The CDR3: CASSLEAGGNSEAFF. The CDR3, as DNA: TGTGCCAGCAGCTTAGAGGCAGGGGGGAACTCTGAAGCTTTCTTT.

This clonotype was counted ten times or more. The CDR3 region is CASIPPGGRETQYF. CDR3 nucleotide sequence: TGTGCCAGCATCCCACCCGGGGGGCGAGAGACCCAGTACTTC. The chain is built from TRBV28 and TRBJ2-5; a possible D gene is TRBD2 (7 bases). Germline V CDR1 and CDR2: MDHEN, SYDVKM. This CDR3 contains 14 residues. Trimming removed 7 bases at V and 4 bases at J, with 16 bases between.

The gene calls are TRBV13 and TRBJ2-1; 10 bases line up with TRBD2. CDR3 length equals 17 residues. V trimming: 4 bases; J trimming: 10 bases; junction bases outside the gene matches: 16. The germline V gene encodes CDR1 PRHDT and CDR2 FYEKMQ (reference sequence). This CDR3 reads CASSSAGGPQATREQFF. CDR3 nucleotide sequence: TGTGCCAGCAGCTCAGCGGGAGGGCCCCAAGCTACAAGGGAGCAGTTCTTC.

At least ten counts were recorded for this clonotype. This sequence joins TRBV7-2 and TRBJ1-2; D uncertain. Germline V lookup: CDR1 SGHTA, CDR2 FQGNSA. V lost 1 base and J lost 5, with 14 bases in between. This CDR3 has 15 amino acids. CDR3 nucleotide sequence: TGTGCCAGCAGCTTAGAGGGAGGACCGCCTTATGGCTACACCTTC. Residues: CASSLEGGPPYGYTF.

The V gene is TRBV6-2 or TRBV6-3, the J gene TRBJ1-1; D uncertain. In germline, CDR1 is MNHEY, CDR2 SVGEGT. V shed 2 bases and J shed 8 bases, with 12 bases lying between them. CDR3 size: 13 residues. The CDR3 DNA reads TGTGCCAGCAGTTACGACCCTGCGCCGGAAGCTTTCTTT. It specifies CASSYDPAPEAFF.

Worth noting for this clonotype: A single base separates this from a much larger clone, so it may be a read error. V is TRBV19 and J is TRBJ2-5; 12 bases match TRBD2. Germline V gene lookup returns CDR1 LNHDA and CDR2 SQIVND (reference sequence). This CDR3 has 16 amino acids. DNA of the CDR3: TGTGCCAGTAGAATAGGACTAGCGGGGAACCAAGAGACCCAGTACTTC. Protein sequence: CASRIGLAGNQETQYF.

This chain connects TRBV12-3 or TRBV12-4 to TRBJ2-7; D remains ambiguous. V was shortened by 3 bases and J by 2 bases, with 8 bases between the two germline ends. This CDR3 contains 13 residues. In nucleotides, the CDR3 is TGTGCCAGCAGTTTGGCATATACCTACGAGCAGTACTTC. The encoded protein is CASSLAYTYEQYF.

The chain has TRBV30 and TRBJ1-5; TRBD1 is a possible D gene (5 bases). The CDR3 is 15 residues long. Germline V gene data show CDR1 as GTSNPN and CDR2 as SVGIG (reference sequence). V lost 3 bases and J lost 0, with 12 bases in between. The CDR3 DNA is TGTGCCTGGAGCTTTGGGGACGTTAGCAATCAGCCCCAGCATTTT. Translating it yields CAWSFGDVSNQPQHF.

CDR3 in DNA: TGTGCCAGCAGCTTAGTAGGGCCCCAGGAGACCCAGTACTTC. It encodes CASSLVGPQETQYF. The V and J genes are TRBV13 and TRBJ2-5; D call uncertain. CDR3 size: 14 residues. Per the germline V gene, CDR1 is PRHDT and CDR2 is FYEKMQ (reference sequence). Deletions cut 1 base from V and 5 bases from J, with 11 bases between.

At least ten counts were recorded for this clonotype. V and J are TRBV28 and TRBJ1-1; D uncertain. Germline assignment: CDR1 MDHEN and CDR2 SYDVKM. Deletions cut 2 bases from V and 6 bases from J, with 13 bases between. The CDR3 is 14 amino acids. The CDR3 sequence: CASSLVRSVPEAFF. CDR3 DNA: TGTGCCAGCAGTTTAGTCAGGAGTGTCCCTGAAGCTTTCTTT.

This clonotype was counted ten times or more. This CDR3 is CASSFSAGRTEAFF. Here the CDR3 DNA reads TGTGCCAGCAGCTTTTCGGCAGGGAGGACTGAAGCTTTCTTT. The genes are TRBV5-5 and TRBJ1-1; weak D call: TRBD1 (5 bases). CDR1 SGHKS and CDR2 YYEKEE come from the germline V gene (reference sequence). V was clipped by 2 bases and J by 5 bases, with 13 bases between them. CDR3 size: 14 residues.

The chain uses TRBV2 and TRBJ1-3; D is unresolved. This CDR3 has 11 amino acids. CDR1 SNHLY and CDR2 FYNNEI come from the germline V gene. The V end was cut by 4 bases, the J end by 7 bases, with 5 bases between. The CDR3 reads CASSAWNTIYF. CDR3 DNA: TGTGCCAGCAGTGCCTGGAACACCATATATTTT.

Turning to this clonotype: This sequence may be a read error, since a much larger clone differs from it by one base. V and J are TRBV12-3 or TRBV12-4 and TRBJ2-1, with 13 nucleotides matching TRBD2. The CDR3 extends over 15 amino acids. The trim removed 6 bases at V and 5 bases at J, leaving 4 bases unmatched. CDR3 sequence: CASSAGTSGNNEQFF. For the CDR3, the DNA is TGTGCCAGCAGCGCCGGGACTAGCGGGAACAATGAGCAGTTCTTC.